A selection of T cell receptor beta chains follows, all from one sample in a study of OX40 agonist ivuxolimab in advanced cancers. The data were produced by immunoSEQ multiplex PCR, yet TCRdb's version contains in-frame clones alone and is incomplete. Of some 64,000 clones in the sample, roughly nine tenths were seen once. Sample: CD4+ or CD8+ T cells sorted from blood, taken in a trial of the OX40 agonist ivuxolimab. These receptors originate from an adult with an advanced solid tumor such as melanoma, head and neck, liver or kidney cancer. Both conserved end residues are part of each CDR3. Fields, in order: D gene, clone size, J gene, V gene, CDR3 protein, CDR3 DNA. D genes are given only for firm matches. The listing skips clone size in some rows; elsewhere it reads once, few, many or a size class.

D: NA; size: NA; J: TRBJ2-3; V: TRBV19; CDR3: CASSISGWTGRATDTQYF; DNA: TGTGCCAGTAGTATCTCGGGGTGGACAGGGAGGGCCACAGATACGCAGTATTTT
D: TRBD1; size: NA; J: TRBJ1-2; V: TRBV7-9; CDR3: CASSTPGQEAYGYTF; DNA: TGTGCCAGCAGCACACCGGGACAGGAGGCCTATGGCTACACCTTC
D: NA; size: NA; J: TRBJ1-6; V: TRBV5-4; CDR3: CASSRRLVPYNSPLHF; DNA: TGTGCCAGCAGCCGACGACTGGTTCCCTATAATTCACCCCTCCACTTT
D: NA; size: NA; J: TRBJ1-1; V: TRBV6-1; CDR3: CASSYLSEAFF; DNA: TGTGCCAGCAGTTACCTTTCTGAAGCTTTCTTT
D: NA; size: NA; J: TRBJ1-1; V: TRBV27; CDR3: CASSFYGVGKNTEAFF; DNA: TGTGCCAGCAGTTTTTACGGGGTAGGGAAGAACACTGAAGCTTTCTTT
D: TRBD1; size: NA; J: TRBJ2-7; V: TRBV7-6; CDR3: CASSHGTGSYEQYF; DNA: TGTGCCAGCAGCCATGGGACAGGGTCCTACGAGCAGTACTTC
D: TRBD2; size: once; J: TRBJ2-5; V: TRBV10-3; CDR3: CAISERSGNDQETQYF; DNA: TGTGCCATCAGTGAAAGGAGCGGGAATGATCAAGAGACCCAGTACTTC
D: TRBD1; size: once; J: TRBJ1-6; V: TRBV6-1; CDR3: CASRPIQGISPLHF; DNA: TGTGCCAGCAGGCCGATACAGGGGATTTCACCCCTCCACTTT
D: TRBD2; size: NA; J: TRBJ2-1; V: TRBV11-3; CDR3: CASSKGGLAFDEQFF; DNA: TGTGCCAGCAGCAAGGGGGGACTAGCTTTCGATGAGCAGTTCTTC
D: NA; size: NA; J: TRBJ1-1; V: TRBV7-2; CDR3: CASSISPGFWTEAFF; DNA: TGTGCCAGCAGCATAAGCCCGGGATTTTGGACTGAAGCTTTCTTT
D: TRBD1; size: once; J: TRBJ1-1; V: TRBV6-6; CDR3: CASSPTGTEAFF; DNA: TGTGCCAGCAGTCCGACAGGGACTGAAGCTTTCTTT
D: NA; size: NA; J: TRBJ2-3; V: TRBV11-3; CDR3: CASSLDWTPRTDTQYF; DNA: TGTGCCAGCAGCTTAGATTGGACACCCCGCACAGATACGCAGTATTTT
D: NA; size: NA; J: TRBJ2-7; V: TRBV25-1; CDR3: CASSGTARSYEQYF; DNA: TGTGCCAGCAGTGGAACGGCCCGGTCCTACGAGCAGTACTTC
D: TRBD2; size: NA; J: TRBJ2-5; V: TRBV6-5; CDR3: CASSASGGMQETQYF; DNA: TGTGCCAGCAGCGCTAGCGGGGGGATGCAAGAGACCCAGTACTTC
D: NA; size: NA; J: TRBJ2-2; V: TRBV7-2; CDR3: CASSQSPLGNTGELFF; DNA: TGTGCCAGCAGCCAGAGTCCCCTCGGGAACACCGGGGAGCTGTTTTTT
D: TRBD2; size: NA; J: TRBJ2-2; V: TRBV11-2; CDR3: CASSPRLAGYTGELFF; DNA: TGTGCCAGCAGCCCCCGTCTAGCGGGGTACACCGGGGAGCTGTTTTTT
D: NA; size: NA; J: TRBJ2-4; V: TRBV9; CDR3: CASSESGLAKNIQYF; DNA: TGTGCCAGCAGCGAATCGGGACTAGCCAAAAACATTCAGTACTTC
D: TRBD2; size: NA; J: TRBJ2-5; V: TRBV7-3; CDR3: CASSIGLGETQYF; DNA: TGTGCCAGCAGCATCGGACTAGGGGAGACCCAGTACTTC
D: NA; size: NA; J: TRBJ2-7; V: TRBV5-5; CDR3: CASSLTNYEQYF; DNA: TGTGCCAGCAGCTTGACCAACTACGAGCAGTACTTC
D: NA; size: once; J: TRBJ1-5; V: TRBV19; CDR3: CASSNGQGINQPQHF; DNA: TGTGCCAGTAGTAACGGCCAGGGAATCAATCAGCCCCAGCATTTT
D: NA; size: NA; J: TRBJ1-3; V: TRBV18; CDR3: CASSPQALTGNTIYF; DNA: TGTGCCAGCTCACCACAGGCTCTGACCGGAAACACCATATATTTT
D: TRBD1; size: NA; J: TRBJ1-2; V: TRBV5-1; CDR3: CASSSSTGGISGYTF; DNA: TGCGCCAGCAGCTCGTCTACAGGGGGGATTTCGGGCTACACCTTC
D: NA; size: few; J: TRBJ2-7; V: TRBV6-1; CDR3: CASVDNYEQYF; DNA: TGTGCCAGCGTTGACAACTACGAGCAGTACTTC
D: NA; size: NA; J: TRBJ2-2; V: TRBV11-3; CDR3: CASSLSSGELFF; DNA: TGTGCCAGCAGCTTAAGTTCCGGGGAGCTGTTTTTT
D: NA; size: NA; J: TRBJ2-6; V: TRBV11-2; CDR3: CASSLDRSGANVLTF; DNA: TGTGCCAGCAGCTTAGATAGAAGTGGGGCCAACGTCCTGACTTTC
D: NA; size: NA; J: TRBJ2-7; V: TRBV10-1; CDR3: CAQTFFSSEQYF; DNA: TGCGCCCAGACATTTTTCAGCTCCGAGCAGTACTTC
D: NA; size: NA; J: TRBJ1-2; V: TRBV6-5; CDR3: CASRENREFYGYTF; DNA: TGTGCCAGCAGAGAAAACCGGGAGTTCTATGGCTACACCTTC
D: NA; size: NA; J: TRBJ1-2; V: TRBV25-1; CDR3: CASSEWGGRETYGYTF; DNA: TGTGCCAGCAGTGAATGGGGGGGACGGGAGACTTATGGCTACACCTTC